At least ten counts were recorded for the clone carrying this TCR beta chain. What it binds is not known. This entry is derived from a study of T-cell reconstitution after alpha-beta-depleted transplantation in children. Whole-study results and caveats: T-cell counts and diversity were attributed mostly to newly produced T cells one year after transplant. Reports say that about two months after transplant, the alpha-beta T cells came out of several hundred graft clones that had expanded. Elevated TCRbeta diversity at day 60 was traced, in some patients, to surviving recipient T cells and thymic progenitors.

Preparation of the TCRbeta library involved a method that used unique molecular identifiers. Via MiXCR, TCRdb re-called the PCR reads, giving one row per CDR3 protein. The repertoire consists of about 300,000 distinct CDR3 sequences, with 10% occurring once and the leading ten covering 7% to 9.5%. The V and J ends lost 1 base and 5 bases, in that order; junction bases with no gene match: 3. Germline V gives CDR1 LGHDT, CDR2 YNNKEL (reference sequence). This CDR3 has 16 residues. Here the sequenced sample was PBMCs, taken before TCRalphabeta/CD19-depleted stem cell transplant. This receptor was taken from a boy less than two years old with acute myeloid leukemia, due to receive a stem cell transplant. The chain uses TRBV3-1 and TRBJ2-3, with 13 bases that match TRBD2. The CDR3 loop is CASSQVTSGRGDTQYF. The CDR3 nucleotides are TGTGCCAGCAGCCAAGTCACTAGCGGGAGGGGAGATACGCAGTATTTT.